Listed below are T cell receptor beta chains from one sample, sequenced in a study of blood T cell repertoires in COVID-19. TCRdb keeps only in-frame clones here, not all; method: immunoSEQ multiplex PCR. Of around 300,000 clones listed, roughly 90% are singletons. Sequenced input: peripheral blood. All receptors come from a middle-aged woman with COVID-19, enrolled during active disease. Each CDR3 is given with its conserved first and last residue. Fields, in order: J gene, clone size, D gene, CDR3 length, V gene, CDR3 protein, CDR3 DNA. A D gene is named only where the DNA matches it firmly. The size entry is marked missing in some rows and otherwise reads once, few, many or a size class.

>TRBJ1-4|.|TRBD1|15|TRBV7-8
CASSSIGRGDEKLFF
TGTGCCAGCAGCTCGATCGGCAGGGGGGATGAAAAACTGTTTTTT
>TRBJ2-4|.|TRBD1|17|TRBV19
CASSATTGGGGKNIQYF
TGTGCCAGTAGTGCTACCACAGGGGGTGGTGGCAAAAACATTCAGTACTTC
>TRBJ1-6|.|TRBD1|15|TRBV28
CASSLSVRGNSPLHF
TGTGCCAGCAGTTTGAGTGTCAGGGGGAATTCACCCCTCCACTTT
>TRBJ2-5|.|TRBD1|14|TRBV27
CASSQTTGAETQYF
TGTGCCAGCAGTCAGACCACAGGGGCCGAGACCCAGTACTTC
>TRBJ1-2|.|.|15|TRBV18
CASSLTGLGNYGYTF
TGTGCCAGCTCTCTCACGGGATTAGGGAACTATGGCTACACCTTC
>TRBJ2-7|.|.|14|TRBV7-6
CASSSRGHSYEQYF
TGTGCCAGCAGCTCCCGGGGACACTCCTACGAGCAGTACTTC
>TRBJ2-5|.|.|13|TRBV9
CASSPRLVETQYF
TGTGCCAGCAGCCCCCGACTAGTAGAGACCCAGTACTTC
>TRBJ1-2|once|.|16|TRBV9
CASSVGKTGPNYGYTF
TGTGCCAGCAGCGTAGGTAAGACAGGACCTAACTATGGCTACACCTTC
>TRBJ1-2|.|TRBD1|14|TRBV28
CASSLITDRRWYTF
TGTGCCAGCAGTTTAATTACGGACAGGCGGTGGTACACCTTC
>TRBJ1-1|.|.|15|TRBV3-1/TRBV3-2
CASSQDPGSNTEAFF
TGTGCCAGCAGCCAAGATCCGGGTTCTAACACTGAAGCTTTCTTT
>TRBJ2-3|once|TRBD1|16|TRBV7-9
CASGGQPSSRTDTQYF
TGTGCCAGCGGGGGACAGCCGTCTTCTCGCACAGATACGCAGTATTTT
>TRBJ1-3|.|TRBD1|17|TRBV7-9
CASSSFGGTANGNTIYF
TGTGCCAGCAGCTCTTTCGGAGGGACAGCGAATGGAAACACCATATATTTT
>TRBJ1-2|.|TRBD1|14|TRBV4-3
CASSQNRGLDGYTF
TGCGCCAGCAGCCAAAACAGGGGGCTCGATGGCTACACCTTC
>TRBJ1-5|.|.|13|TRBV6-5
CASRGQNNQPQHF
TGTGCCAGCAGAGGACAGAACAATCAGCCCCAGCATTTT
>TRBJ2-6|.|.|17|TRBV7-8
CASSLRLERSGANVLTF
TGTGCCAGCAGCTTAAGGTTGGAGCGCTCTGGGGCCAACGTCCTGACTTTC
>TRBJ2-7|.|.|14|TRBV18
CASSPGANRAEQYF
TGTGCCAGCTCACCCGGGGCCAACAGGGCCGAGCAGTACTTC
>TRBJ2-7|.|.|14|TRBV2
CASSELGVGYEQYF
TGTGCCAGCAGTGAGTTAGGGGTGGGATACGAGCAGTACTTC
>TRBJ2-3|.|.|13|TRBV11-2
CASSLAGAGTQYF
TGTGCCAGCAGCTTAGCAGGGGCTGGTACGCAGTATTTT
>TRBJ1-1|.|TRBD1|15|TRBV5-5
CASSRGTGWDTEAFF
TGTGCCAGCAGCCGGGGGACAGGGTGGGACACTGAAGCTTTCTTT
>TRBJ2-5|.|.|16|TRBV5-1
CASTISGRGNQETQYF
TGCGCCAGCACCATCTCGGGCAGGGGTAACCAAGAGACCCAGTACTTC
>TRBJ1-5|.|.|14|TRBV2
CASSGQGSDQPQHF
TGTGCCAGCAGTGGTCAGGGGTCCGATCAGCCCCAGCATTTT
>TRBJ1-6|.|.|17|TRBV7-9
CASSLYMGAAYNSPLHF
TGTGCCAGCAGCCTTTACATGGGGGCAGCCTATAATTCACCCCTCCACTTT
>TRBJ1-2|.|.|13|TRBV6-6
CASSLERGNGYTF
TGTGCCAGCAGCCTAGAGCGGGGGAATGGCTACACCTTC
>TRBJ1-2|once|.|14|TRBV28
CASSLYRQEDGYTF
TGTGCCAGCAGTTTATACAGACAGGAGGATGGCTACACCTTC
>TRBJ1-4|.|TRBD1|12|TRBV28
CASSLGTERVFF
TGTGCCAGCAGTTTGGGGACAGAACGGGTGTTTTTT
>TRBJ2-7|.|TRBD2|15|TRBV19
CASSIGAGASYKQYF
TGTGCCAGTAGTATCGGGGCGGGAGCTTCCTACAAGCAGTACTTC
>TRBJ2-7|.|.|12|TRBV29-1
CSVGESSYEQYF
TGCAGCGTTGGAGAGAGCTCCTACGAGCAGTACTTC
>TRBJ1-4|once|TRBD1|13|TRBV28
CASSPGQGGGLFF
TGTGCCAGCAGCCCGGGACAGGGGGGCGGACTGTTTTTT
>TRBJ2-7|.|TRBD2|17|TRBV7-8
CASSLPRLAGVPYEQYF
TGTGCCAGCAGCTTACCCCGACTAGCGGGGGTACCCTACGAGCAGTACTTC
>TRBJ1-5|once|.|16|TRBV7-9
CASSLGAGQANQPQHF
TGTGCCAGCAGCTTAGGGGCAGGGCAGGCCAATCAGCCCCAGCATTTT